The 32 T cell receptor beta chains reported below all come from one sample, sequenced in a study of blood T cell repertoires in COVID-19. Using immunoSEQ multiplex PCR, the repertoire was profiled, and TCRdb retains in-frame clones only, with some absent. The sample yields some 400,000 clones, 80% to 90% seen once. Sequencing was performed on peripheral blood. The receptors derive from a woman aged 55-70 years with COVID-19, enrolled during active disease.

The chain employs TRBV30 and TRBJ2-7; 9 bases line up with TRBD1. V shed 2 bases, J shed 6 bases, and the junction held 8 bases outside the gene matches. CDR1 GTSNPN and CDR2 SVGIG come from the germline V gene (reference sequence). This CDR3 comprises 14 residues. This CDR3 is CAWSSGTGFTEQYF. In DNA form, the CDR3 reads TGTGCCTGGAGTTCTGGGACAGGGTTCACCGAGCAGTACTTC.

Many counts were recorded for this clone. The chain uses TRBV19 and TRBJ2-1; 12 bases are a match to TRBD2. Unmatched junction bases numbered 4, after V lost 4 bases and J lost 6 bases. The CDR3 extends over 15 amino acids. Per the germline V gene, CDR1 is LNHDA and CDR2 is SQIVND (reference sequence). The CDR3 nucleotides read TGTGCCAGTAGTAGGGCTAGCGGGGGGGCCAATGAGCAGTTCTTC. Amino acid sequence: CASSRASGGANEQFF.

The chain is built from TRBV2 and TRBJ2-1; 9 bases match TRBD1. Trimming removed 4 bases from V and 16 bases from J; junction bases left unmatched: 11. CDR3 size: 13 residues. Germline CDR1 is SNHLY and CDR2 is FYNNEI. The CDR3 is CASSGGETGGIFF. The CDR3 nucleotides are TGTGCCAGCAGTGGTGGGGAGACAGGGGGTATTTTCTTC.

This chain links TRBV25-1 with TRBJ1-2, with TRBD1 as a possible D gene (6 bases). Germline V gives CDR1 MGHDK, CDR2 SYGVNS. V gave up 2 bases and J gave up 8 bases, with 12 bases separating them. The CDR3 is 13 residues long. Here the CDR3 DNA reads TGTGCCAGCAGTGAAGAGGGGGTATCCGGCTACACCTTC. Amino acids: CASSEEGVSGYTF.

The CDR3 region has the DNA TGTGCCAGCTCTATTGGGGGGGCCAAAGAGACCCAGTACTTC. Translation gives CASSIGGAKETQYF. The V gene is TRBV11-2, the J gene TRBJ2-5; a weak D match, TRBD2 (7 bases). This CDR3 contains 14 residues. Looked up from germline, CDR1 is SGHAT and CDR2 is FQNNGV. The V end was cut by 8 bases, the J end by 3 bases, with 16 bases between.

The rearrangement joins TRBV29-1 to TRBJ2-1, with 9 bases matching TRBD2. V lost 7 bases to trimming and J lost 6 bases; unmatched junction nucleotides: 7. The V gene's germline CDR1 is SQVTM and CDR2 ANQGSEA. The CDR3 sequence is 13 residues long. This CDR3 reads CSAGLAGRNEQFF. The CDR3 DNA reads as TGCAGCGCTGGGCTAGCGGGGCGCAATGAGCAGTTCTTC.

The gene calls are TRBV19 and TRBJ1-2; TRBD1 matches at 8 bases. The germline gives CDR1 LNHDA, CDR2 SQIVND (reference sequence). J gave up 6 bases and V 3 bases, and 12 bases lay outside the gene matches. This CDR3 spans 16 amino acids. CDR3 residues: CASSMGGTGSRNGYTF. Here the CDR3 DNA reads TGTGCCAGTAGTATGGGGGGGACAGGCTCGCGGAATGGCTACACCTTC.

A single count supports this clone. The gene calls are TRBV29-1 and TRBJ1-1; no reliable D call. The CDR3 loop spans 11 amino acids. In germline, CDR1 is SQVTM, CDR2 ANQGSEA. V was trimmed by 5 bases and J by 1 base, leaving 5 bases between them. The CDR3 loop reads CSVYRNTEAFF. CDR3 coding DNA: TGCAGCGTTTACAGGAACACTGAAGCTTTCTTT.

CDR3 region: CASSQTNPQGSSYNSPLHF. The CDR3 DNA reads TGCGCCAGCAGCCAAACAAACCCCCAGGGGAGCTCCTATAATTCACCCCTCCACTTT. This chain uses TRBV4-1 with TRBJ1-6; TRBD1 is a possible D gene (6 bases). Between the trimmed V and J ends, which lost 2 bases and 0 bases, there was a span of 17 bases. In germline, CDR1 is MGHRA, CDR2 YSYEKL. This CDR3 spans 19 amino acids.

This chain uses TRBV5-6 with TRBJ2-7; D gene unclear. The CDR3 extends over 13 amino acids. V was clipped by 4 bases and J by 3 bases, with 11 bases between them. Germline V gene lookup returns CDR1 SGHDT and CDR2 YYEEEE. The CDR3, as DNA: TGTGCCAGCAGCGCCGGGTCATACTACGAGCAGTACTTC. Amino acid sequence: CASSAGSYYEQYF.

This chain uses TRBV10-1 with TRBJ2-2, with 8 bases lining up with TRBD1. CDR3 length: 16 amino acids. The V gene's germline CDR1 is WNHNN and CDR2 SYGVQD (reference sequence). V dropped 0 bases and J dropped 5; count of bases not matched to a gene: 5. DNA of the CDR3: TGCGCCAGCAGTGAGTCAGTAACAGGGGGAACCGGGGAGCTGTTTTTT. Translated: CASSESVTGGTGELFF.

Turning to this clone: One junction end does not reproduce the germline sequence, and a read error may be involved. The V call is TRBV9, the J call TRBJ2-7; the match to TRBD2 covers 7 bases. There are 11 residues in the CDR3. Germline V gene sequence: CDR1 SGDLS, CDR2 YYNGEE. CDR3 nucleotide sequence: TGTGCCAGCAGCGTAGATTGGGACTACGCTTGG. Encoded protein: CASSVDWDYAW. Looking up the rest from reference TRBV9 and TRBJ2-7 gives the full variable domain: DSGVTQTPKHLITATGQRVTLRCSPRSGDLSVYWYQQSLDQGLQFLIQYYNGEERAKGNILERFSAQQFPDLHSELNLSSLELGDSALYFCASSVDWDYAWGPGTRLTVT.

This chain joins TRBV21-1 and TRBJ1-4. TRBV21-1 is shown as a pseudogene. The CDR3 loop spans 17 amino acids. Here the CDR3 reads CASSKARWRLEDEKLFF. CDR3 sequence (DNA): TGTGCCAGCAGCAAAGCGCGGTGGCGCCTGGAGGATGAAAAACTGTTTTTT.

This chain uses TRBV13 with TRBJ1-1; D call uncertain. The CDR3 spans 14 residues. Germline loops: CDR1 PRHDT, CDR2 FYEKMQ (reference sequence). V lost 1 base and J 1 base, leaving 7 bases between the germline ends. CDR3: CASSLDSENTEAFF. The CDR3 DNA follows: TGTGCCAGCAGCTTAGATTCAGAGAACACTGAAGCTTTCTTT.

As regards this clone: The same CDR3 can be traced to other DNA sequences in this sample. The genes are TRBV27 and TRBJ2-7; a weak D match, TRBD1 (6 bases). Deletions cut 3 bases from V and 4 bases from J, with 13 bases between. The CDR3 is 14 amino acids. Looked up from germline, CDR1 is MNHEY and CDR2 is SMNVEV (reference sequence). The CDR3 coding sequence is TGTGCCAGCAGTTTTGCTGGGGGCGGTTACGAGCAGTACTTC. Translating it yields CASSFAGGGYEQYF.

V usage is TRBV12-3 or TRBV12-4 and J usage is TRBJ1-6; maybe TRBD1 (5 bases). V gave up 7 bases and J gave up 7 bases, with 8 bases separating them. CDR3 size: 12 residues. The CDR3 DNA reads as TGTGCCAGCACACGGGGGAATTCACCCCTCCACTTT. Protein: CASTRGNSPLHF.

This chain's CDR3 is CASSLRRAGNYGYTF. The CDR3 bases are TGTGCCAGCAGCCTCAGGCGGGCGGGGAACTATGGCTACACCTTC. The gene calls are TRBV5-5 and TRBJ1-2; the D is unclear. The CDR3 totals 15 residues. Germline V CDR1 and CDR2: SGHKS, YYEKEE (reference sequence). The ends were cut back, 4 bases at V and 2 bases at J, with 15 bases in the middle.

CDR3 DNA sequence: TGTGCCACCAGCAGAGATAGAAATTGGAACACTGAAGCTTTCTTT. Translated, it gives CATSRDRNWNTEAFF. The chain joins TRBV15 to TRBJ1-1; D not resolved. V lost 0 bases and J 1 base, leaving 9 bases between the germline ends. Germline V gene data show CDR1 as LNHNV and CDR2 as YYDKDF (reference sequence). CDR3 length equals 15 residues.

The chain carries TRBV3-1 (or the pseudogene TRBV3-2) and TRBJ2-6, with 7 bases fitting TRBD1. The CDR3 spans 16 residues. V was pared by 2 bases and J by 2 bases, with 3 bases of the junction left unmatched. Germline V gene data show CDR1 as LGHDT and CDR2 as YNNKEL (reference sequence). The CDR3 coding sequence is TGTGCCAGCAGCCAACAAGGACAGGCTGGGGCCAACGTCCTGACTTTC. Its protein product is CASSQQGQAGANVLTF.

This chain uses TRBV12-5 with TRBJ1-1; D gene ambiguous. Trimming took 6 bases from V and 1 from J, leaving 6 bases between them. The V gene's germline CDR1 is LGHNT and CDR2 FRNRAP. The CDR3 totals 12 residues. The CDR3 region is CASGPSNTEAFF. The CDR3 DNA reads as TGTGCTAGTGGCCCGTCGAACACTGAAGCTTTCTTT.

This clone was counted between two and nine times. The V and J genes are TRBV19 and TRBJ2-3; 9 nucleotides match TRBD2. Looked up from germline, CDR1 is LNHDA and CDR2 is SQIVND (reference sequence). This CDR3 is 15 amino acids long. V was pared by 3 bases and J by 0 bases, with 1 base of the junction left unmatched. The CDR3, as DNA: TGTGCCAGTAGTATGACTAGCGGTAGCACAGATACGCAGTATTTT. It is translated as CASSMTSGSTDTQYF.

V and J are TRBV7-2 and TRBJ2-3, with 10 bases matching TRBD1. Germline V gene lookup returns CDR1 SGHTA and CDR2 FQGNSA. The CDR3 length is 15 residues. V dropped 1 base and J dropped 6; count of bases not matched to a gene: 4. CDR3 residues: CASSLGGQGFDTQYF. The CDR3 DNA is TGTGCCAGCAGCTTAGGGGGACAGGGGTTCGATACGCAGTATTTT.

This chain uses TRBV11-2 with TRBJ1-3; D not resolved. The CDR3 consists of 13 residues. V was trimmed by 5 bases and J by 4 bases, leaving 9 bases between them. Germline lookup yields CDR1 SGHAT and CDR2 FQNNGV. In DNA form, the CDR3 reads TGTGCCAGCAGCCCCGGTGCAGGAAACACCATATATTTT. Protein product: CASSPGAGNTIYF.

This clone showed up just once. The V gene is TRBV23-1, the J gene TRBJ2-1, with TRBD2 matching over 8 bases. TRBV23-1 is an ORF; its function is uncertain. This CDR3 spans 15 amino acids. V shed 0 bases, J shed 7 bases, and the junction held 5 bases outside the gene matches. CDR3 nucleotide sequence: TGCGCCAGCAGTCAATCGAGAACGGGGGGGAATGAGCAGTTCTTC. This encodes CASSQSRTGGNEQFF.

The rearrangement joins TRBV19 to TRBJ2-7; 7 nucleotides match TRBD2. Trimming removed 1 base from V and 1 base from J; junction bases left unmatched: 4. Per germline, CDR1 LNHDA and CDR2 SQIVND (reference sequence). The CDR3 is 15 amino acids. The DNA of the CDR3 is TGTGCCAGTAGTATAGTGGGGGGGGAGTCCTACGAGCAGTACTTC. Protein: CASSIVGGESYEQYF.

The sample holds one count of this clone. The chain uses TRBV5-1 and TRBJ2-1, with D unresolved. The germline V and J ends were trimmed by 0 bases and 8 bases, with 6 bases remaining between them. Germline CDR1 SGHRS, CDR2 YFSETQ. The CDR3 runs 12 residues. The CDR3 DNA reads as TGCGCCAGCAGCTTGGCAGTCCATGAGCAGTTCTTC. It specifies CASSLAVHEQFF.

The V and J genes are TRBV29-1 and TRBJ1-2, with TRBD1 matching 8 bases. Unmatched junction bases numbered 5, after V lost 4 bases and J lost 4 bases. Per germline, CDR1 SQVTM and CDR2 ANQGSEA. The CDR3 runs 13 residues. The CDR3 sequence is CSVGEGQAYGYTF. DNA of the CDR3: TGCAGCGTTGGGGAGGGACAGGCCTATGGCTACACCTTC.

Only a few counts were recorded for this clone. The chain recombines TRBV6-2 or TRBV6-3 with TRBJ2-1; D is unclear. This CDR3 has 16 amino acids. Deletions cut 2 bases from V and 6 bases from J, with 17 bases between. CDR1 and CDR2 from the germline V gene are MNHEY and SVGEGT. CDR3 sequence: CASSYNPRIGSNEQFF. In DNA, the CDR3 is TGTGCCAGCAGTTACAACCCGAGAATTGGTTCCAATGAGCAGTTCTTC.

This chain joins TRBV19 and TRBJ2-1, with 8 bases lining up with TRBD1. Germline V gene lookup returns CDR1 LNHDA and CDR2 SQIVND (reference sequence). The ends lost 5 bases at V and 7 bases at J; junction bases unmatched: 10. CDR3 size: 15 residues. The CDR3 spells CASSWDQGARNEQFF. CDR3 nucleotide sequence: TGTGCCAGTAGTTGGGACCAGGGGGCGCGTAATGAGCAGTTCTTC.

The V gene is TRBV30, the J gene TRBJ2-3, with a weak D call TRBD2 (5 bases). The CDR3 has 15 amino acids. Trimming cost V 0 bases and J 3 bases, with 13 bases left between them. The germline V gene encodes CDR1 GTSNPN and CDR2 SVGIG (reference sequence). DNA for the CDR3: TGTGCCTGGAGTGTACAGAGGGTGGTGACAGATACGCAGTATTTT. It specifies CAWSVQRVVTDTQYF.

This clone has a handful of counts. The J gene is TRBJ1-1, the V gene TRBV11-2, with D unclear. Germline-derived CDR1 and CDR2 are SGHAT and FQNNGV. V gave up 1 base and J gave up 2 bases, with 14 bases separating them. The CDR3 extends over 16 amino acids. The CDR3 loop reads CASSLAGRATNTEAFF. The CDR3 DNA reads TGTGCCAGCAGCTTAGCTGGCAGAGCGACCAACACTGAAGCTTTCTTT.

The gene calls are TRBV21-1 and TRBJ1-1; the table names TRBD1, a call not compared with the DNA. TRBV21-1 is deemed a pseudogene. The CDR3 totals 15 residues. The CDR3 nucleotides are TGTGCCAGCAGCCTCCAGGCCTTCTCGGACACTGAAGCTTTCTTT. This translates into CASSLQAFSDTEAFF.